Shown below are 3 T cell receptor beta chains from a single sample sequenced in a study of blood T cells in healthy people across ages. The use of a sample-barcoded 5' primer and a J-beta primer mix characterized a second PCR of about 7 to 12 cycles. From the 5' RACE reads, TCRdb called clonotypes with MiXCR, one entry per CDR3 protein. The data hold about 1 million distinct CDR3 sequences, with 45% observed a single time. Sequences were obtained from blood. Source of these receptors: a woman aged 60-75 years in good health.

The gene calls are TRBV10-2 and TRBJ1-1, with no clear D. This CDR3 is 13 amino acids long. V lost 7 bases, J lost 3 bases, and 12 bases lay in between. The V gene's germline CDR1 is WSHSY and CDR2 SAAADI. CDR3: CASIESGYTEAFF. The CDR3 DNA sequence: TGCGCCAGCATCGAAAGTGGGTACACTGAAGCTTTCTTT.

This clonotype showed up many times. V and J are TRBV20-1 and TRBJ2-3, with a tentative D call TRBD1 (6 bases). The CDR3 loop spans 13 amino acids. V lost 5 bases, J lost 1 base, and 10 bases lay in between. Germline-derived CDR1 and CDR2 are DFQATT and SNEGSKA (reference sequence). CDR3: CSAAAGGTDTQYF. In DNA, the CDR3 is TGCAGTGCTGCGGCAGGGGGCACAGATACGCAGTATTTT.

The CDR3 DNA follows: TGCAGTGCTAGTTCAGGGGGTGGAAGCAATCAGCCCCAGCATTTT. Its protein product is CSASSGGGSNQPQHF. The V gene is TRBV20-1, the J gene TRBJ1-5; TRBD1 matches at 7 bases. V gave up 3 bases and J gave up 1 base; unmatched junction bases: 6. The CDR3 is 15 residues long. The germline V gene has CDR1 DFQATT and CDR2 SNEGSKA (reference sequence).